This T cell receptor beta chain is drawn from a study of vaccination effects on CD4 cells after COVID-19. Study-level points and caveats: Clones from infection and from vaccination both contracted markedly late after vaccination.

Concerning this clone itself: The antigen remains unidentified.

Sequencing in the ViraFEST assay came after antigen-specific CD4+ T cells had been expanded with viral peptide pools, which were used to stimulate PBMC. Upon completion of 10 to 11 days in culture, CD4+ T cells were isolated. Nucleocapsid antibody tests were negative, and the vaccine recipients had no prior SARS-CoV-2 infection. IL-2 medium was substituted for half the medium on days 3 and 7. Sequenced by immunoSEQ multiplex PCR; TCRdb stores in-frame clones only, minus some. Of roughly 33,000 clones listed, about three quarters are singletons. Sequenced material: CD4+ T cells from PBMCs cultured with HCoV-OC43 spike peptides, taken before COVID-19 vaccination. Regarding subset: HCoV-OC43 spike overlapping peptide pool stimulation. The receptor's source is a human donor who received a COVID-19 vaccine.

The CDR3 coding sequence is TGTGCCAGCAGCTTAGGTGGGACTAGCAGTTCGTACGAGCAGTACTTC. Translating gives CASSLGGTSSSYEQYF. This chain links TRBV7-2 with TRBJ2-7, with 9 bases aligning to TRBD2. V trimming: 1 base; J trimming: 4 bases; junction bases outside the gene matches: 8. The CDR3 spans 16 residues. Germline loops: CDR1 SGHTA, CDR2 FQGNSA.